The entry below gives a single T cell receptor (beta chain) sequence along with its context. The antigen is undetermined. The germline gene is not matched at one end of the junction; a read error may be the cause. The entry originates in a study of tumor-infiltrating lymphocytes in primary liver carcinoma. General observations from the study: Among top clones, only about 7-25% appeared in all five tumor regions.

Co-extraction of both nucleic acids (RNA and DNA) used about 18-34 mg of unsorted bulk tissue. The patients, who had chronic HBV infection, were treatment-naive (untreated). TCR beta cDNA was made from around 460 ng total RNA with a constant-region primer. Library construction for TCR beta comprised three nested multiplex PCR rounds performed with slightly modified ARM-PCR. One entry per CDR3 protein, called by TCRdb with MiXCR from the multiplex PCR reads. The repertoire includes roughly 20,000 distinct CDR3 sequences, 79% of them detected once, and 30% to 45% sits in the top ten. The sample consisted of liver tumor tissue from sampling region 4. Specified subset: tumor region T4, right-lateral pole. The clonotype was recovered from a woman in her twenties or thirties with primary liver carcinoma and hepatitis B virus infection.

This CDR3 reads CTSSQAVTGGHISYEHYF. For the CDR3, the DNA is TGCACCAGCAGCCAAGCTGTGACGGGAGGTCACATTAGCTACGAGCATTACTTC. This chain uses TRBV4-3 with TRBJ2-7; 7 nucleotides agree with TRBD2. Germline V gene sequence: CDR1 LGHNA, CDR2 YSLEER. The length of the CDR3 is 18 residues.